The clone carrying this T cell receptor beta chain was counted ten times or more. This sample was taken from a study of blood T cell repertoires in COVID-19. Sequencing was performed with immunoSEQ multiplex PCR; in TCRdb, only in-frame clones are kept and a portion is missing. The sample has fewer than 120,000 clones, approximately 79% seen once. The trim removed 3 bases at V and 4 bases at J, leaving 5 bases unmatched. CDR3 length: 16 amino acids. In germline, CDR1 is MGHRA, CDR2 YSYEKL. Sequenced: peripheral blood. V and J are TRBV4-1 and TRBJ2-3; 12 bases match TRBD2. The TCR sequence derives from an elderly woman with active or convalescent COVID-19. The DNA for the CDR3 is TGCGCCAGCAGCCAGGTGACTAGCGGGAGCGCAGATACGCAGTATTTT. Protein product: CASSQVTSGSADTQYF.